These T cell receptor beta chains were read from a single sample in a study of T cells in Graves' hyperthyroidism and ophthalmopathy. TCRdb processed the multiplex PCR reads anew with MiXCR; each CDR3 protein has one entry. The profile shows 500,000 to 600,000 distinct CDR3 sequences, about 43% of them singletons. Sequenced: peripheral blood or thyroid tissue (not recorded which). The receptors shown here come from an adult woman with Graves' disease, either hyperthyroidism or ophthalmopathy (not recorded which). The CDR3 runs from the conserved cysteine through the conserved F or W. The D gene is left open where the match is weak. The size field is filled for only some rows; it gives once, few, many or a size class.

J gene: TRBJ1-5
V gene: TRBV2
D gene: -
clone size: many
CDR3 length: 13
CDR3 protein: CASRISRDQPQHF
CDR3 DNA: TGTGCCAGCCGTATTAGTCGAGATCAGCCCCAGCATTTT

J gene: TRBJ2-3
V gene: TRBV5-1
D gene: TRBD2
clone size: once
CDR3 length: 15
CDR3 protein: CASSPSSGSTDTQYF
CDR3 DNA: TGTGCCAGCAGCCCATCTAGCGGTAGCACAGATACGCAGTATTTT

J gene: TRBJ1-6
V gene: TRBV29-1
D gene: TRBD1
clone size: -
CDR3 length: 13
CDR3 protein: CSVGEGAYSPLHF
CDR3 DNA: TGCAGCGTTGGTGAGGGGGCATATTCACCCCTCCACTTT

J gene: TRBJ2-7
V gene: TRBV6-4
D gene: -
clone size: -
CDR3 length: 16
CDR3 protein: CASSASRVVRRYEQYF
CDR3 DNA: TGTGCCAGCAGTGCCTCGCGGGTGGTCCGGCGCTACGAGCAGTACTTC

J gene: TRBJ2-2
V gene: TRBV15
D gene: -
clone size: many
CDR3 length: 15
CDR3 protein: CATSTEQEYTGELFF
CDR3 DNA: TGTGCCACCAGCACGGAACAGGAGTACACCGGGGAGCTGTTTTTT

J gene: TRBJ2-5
V gene: TRBV28
D gene: TRBD2
clone size: many
CDR3 length: 13
CDR3 protein: CASRRTGGGTQYF
CDR3 DNA: TGTGCCAGCAGACGGACGGGAGGCGGGACCCAGTACTTC

J gene: TRBJ1-2
V gene: TRBV9
D gene: -
clone size: -
CDR3 length: 12
CDR3 protein: CASTGRDGGYTF
CDR3 DNA: TGTGCCAGCACCGGGAGGGATGGTGGCTACACCTTC

J gene: TRBJ1-1
V gene: TRBV5-8
D gene: -
clone size: many
CDR3 length: 15
CDR3 protein: CASSLRPMGNTEAFF
CDR3 DNA: TGTGCCAGCAGCCTACGGCCCATGGGGAACACTGAAGCTTTCTTT

J gene: TRBJ2-2
V gene: TRBV20-1
D gene: -
clone size: many
CDR3 length: 14
CDR3 protein: CSARSGTSRGELFF
CDR3 DNA: TGCAGTGCTCGGTCCGGGACTTCGCGCGGGGAGCTGTTTTTT

J gene: TRBJ1-4
V gene: TRBV7-2
D gene: TRBD1
clone size: -
CDR3 length: 16
CDR3 protein: CASSRDRAATNEKLFF
CDR3 DNA: TGTGCCAGCAGCCGAGACAGGGCAGCAACTAATGAAAAACTGTTTTTT

J gene: TRBJ1-2
V gene: TRBV7-2
D gene: -
clone size: -
CDR3 length: 14
CDR3 protein: CASSLGGGGYCYTF
CDR3 DNA: TGTGCCAGCAGCTTAGGGGGGGGTGGCTATTGCTACACCTTC

J gene: TRBJ2-5
V gene: TRBV25-1
D gene: TRBD2
clone size: many
CDR3 length: 14
CDR3 protein: CASSTSGSSETQYF
CDR3 DNA: TGTGCCAGCTCGACTAGCGGGAGTTCGGAGACCCAGTACTTC

J gene: TRBJ1-5
V gene: TRBV5-6
D gene: TRBD1
clone size: -
CDR3 length: 14
CDR3 protein: CASIQTGTNQPQHF
CDR3 DNA: TGTGCCAGCATCCAGACAGGGACTAATCAGCCCCAGCATTTT

J gene: TRBJ1-5
V gene: TRBV2
D gene: -
clone size: -
CDR3 length: 12
CDR3 protein: CASTYAGEPQHF
CDR3 DNA: TGTGCCAGCACCTACGCGGGCGAGCCCCAGCATTTT

J gene: TRBJ1-5
V gene: TRBV10-3
D gene: -
clone size: -
CDR3 length: 11
CDR3 protein: CAIRGRQDGDF
CDR3 DNA: TGTGCCATCAGAGGAAGACAGGACGGGGATTTT

J gene: TRBJ2-2
V gene: TRBV7-8
D gene: -
clone size: many
CDR3 length: 15
CDR3 protein: CASSTLNLGTGELFF
CDR3 DNA: TGTGCCAGCAGCACACTGAACTTAGGGACCGGGGAGCTGTTTTTT

J gene: TRBJ1-6
V gene: TRBV5-1
D gene: TRBD1
clone size: -
CDR3 length: 15
CDR3 protein: CASSRTGFEDSPLHF
CDR3 DNA: TGCGCCAGCAGCAGGACAGGGTTCGAGGATTCACCCCTCCACTTT

J gene: TRBJ2-7
V gene: TRBV20-1
D gene: -
clone size: few
CDR3 length: 13
CDR3 protein: CSARGPGHLEQYF
CDR3 DNA: TGCAGTGCTAGAGGCCCGGGTCATCTCGAGCAGTACTTC

J gene: TRBJ2-7
V gene: TRBV10-3
D gene: TRBD2
clone size: -
CDR3 length: 15
CDR3 protein: CASGFGGARSYEQYF
CDR3 DNA: TGTGCCAGCGGTTTCGGGGGGGCCAGGTCCTACGAGCAGTACTTC

J gene: TRBJ2-5
V gene: TRBV24-1
D gene: TRBD1
clone size: -
CDR3 length: 14
CDR3 protein: CASRPRTGEETQYF
CDR3 DNA: TGTGCCAGCAGGCCGAGGACAGGGGAAGAGACCCAGTACTTC

J gene: TRBJ1-1
V gene: TRBV5-5
D gene: -
clone size: many
CDR3 length: 13
CDR3 protein: CASSRQSNTEAFF
CDR3 DNA: TGTGCCAGCAGCAGACAGTCGAACACTGAAGCTTTCTTT

J gene: TRBJ2-7
V gene: TRBV5-1
D gene: TRBD1
clone size: -
CDR3 length: 15
CDR3 protein: CASSSPGQGNYEQYF
CDR3 DNA: TGTGCCAGCAGCAGCCCGGGACAGGGGAACTACGAGCAGTACTTC

J gene: TRBJ2-6
V gene: TRBV19
D gene: -
clone size: -
CDR3 length: 14
CDR3 protein: CASSIPSGANVLTF
CDR3 DNA: TGTGCCAGTAGTATTCCCTCTGGGGCCAACGTCCTGACTTTC

J gene: TRBJ1-5
V gene: TRBV6-2/TRBV6-3
D gene: TRBD1
clone size: many
CDR3 length: 15
CDR3 protein: CASSLGDRDSQPQHF
CDR3 DNA: TGTGCCAGCAGCCTTGGGGACAGGGACAGTCAGCCCCAGCATTTT

J gene: TRBJ2-7
V gene: TRBV11-2
D gene: -
clone size: -
CDR3 length: 13
CDR3 protein: CASSLTVMNTEAF
CDR3 DNA: TGTGCCAGCAGCTTAACAGTTATGAACACTGAAGCTTTC

J gene: TRBJ1-2
V gene: TRBV20-1
D gene: TRBD1
clone size: many
CDR3 length: 14
CDR3 protein: CSATLAGTGFGYTF
CDR3 DNA: TGCAGTGCCACCTTGGCCGGGACAGGGTTTGGCTACACCTTC

J gene: TRBJ1-2
V gene: TRBV7-9
D gene: TRBD1
clone size: many
CDR3 length: 14
CDR3 protein: CASTMGTGSYGYTF
CDR3 DNA: TGTGCCAGCACCATGGGGACAGGAAGCTATGGCTACACCTTC

J gene: TRBJ2-7
V gene: TRBV19
D gene: -
clone size: -
CDR3 length: 15
CDR3 protein: CASSLTGLRPAEQYF
CDR3 DNA: TGTGCCAGTAGTCTTACAGGGCTTAGACCCGCCGAGCAGTACTTC

J gene: TRBJ1-1
V gene: TRBV7-2
D gene: -
clone size: -
CDR3 length: 11
CDR3 protein: CASRLTGTAFF
CDR3 DNA: TGTGCCAGCAGGCTAACCGGGACAGCTTTCTTT

J gene: TRBJ2-7
V gene: TRBV19
D gene: -
clone size: -
CDR3 length: 12
CDR3 protein: CASSDMTTGQYF
CDR3 DNA: TGTGCCAGTAGTGACATGACTACCGGGCAGTACTTC

J gene: TRBJ1-1
V gene: TRBV10-3
D gene: -
clone size: -
CDR3 length: 14
CDR3 protein: CAISDLGGRTEAFF
CDR3 DNA: TGTGCCATCAGTGATTTAGGGGGTAGGACTGAAGCTTTCTTT

J gene: TRBJ1-2
V gene: TRBV5-1
D gene: -
clone size: -
CDR3 length: 14
CDR3 protein: CASSRDITNYGYTF
CDR3 DNA: TGCGCCAGCAGCCGGGACATTACTAACTATGGCTACACCTTC

J gene: TRBJ2-7
V gene: TRBV5-1
D gene: TRBD2
clone size: -
CDR3 length: 15
CDR3 protein: CASSSLGLEVYEQYF
CDR3 DNA: TGCGCCAGCAGCTCCCTGGGACTAGAGGTCTACGAGCAGTACTTC

J gene: TRBJ1-5
V gene: TRBV20-1
D gene: -
clone size: -
CDR3 length: 14
CDR3 protein: CSASWEASNQPQHF
CDR3 DNA: TGCAGTGCTAGTTGGGAGGCGAGCAATCAGCCCCAGCATTTT

J gene: TRBJ2-5
V gene: TRBV15
D gene: -
clone size: -
CDR3 length: 21
CDR3 protein: CATSRENLGASSRGVQETQYF
CDR3 DNA: TGTGCCACCAGCAGAGAGAACCTCGGGGCCAGCTCCCGGGGAGTCCAAGAGACCCAGTACTTC

J gene: TRBJ1-2
V gene: TRBV7-9
D gene: -
clone size: many
CDR3 length: 14
CDR3 protein: CASSTGWALHGYTF
CDR3 DNA: TGTGCCAGCAGCACAGGGTGGGCTCTTCATGGCTACACCTTC

J gene: TRBJ1-5
V gene: TRBV28
D gene: TRBD1
clone size: few
CDR3 length: 14
CDR3 protein: CASRSTGASQPQHF
CDR3 DNA: TGTGCCAGCAGGAGTACAGGGGCCTCTCAGCCCCAGCATTTT

J gene: TRBJ1-6
V gene: TRBV5-4
D gene: -
clone size: -
CDR3 length: 14
CDR3 protein: CANSLKTAHSPLHF
CDR3 DNA: TGTGCCAACAGCTTGAAGACAGCCCATTCACCCCTCCACTTT

J gene: TRBJ2-7
V gene: TRBV7-9
D gene: -
clone size: many
CDR3 length: 15
CDR3 protein: CASSTGQPGFYEQYF
CDR3 DNA: TGTGCCAGCAGCACCGGACAGCCCGGGTTCTACGAGCAGTACTTC

J gene: TRBJ1-1
V gene: TRBV3-1
D gene: -
clone size: -
CDR3 length: 14
CDR3 protein: CASSQYEGDTEAFF
CDR3 DNA: TGTGCCAGCAGCCAATATGAGGGGGACACTGAAGCTTTCTTT

J gene: TRBJ1-4
V gene: TRBV2
D gene: TRBD1
clone size: many
CDR3 length: 14
CDR3 protein: CASYVDRDDEKLFF
CDR3 DNA: TGTGCCAGTTACGTTGACAGGGACGATGAAAAACTGTTTTTT

J gene: TRBJ1-6
V gene: TRBV10-3
D gene: TRBD1
clone size: -
CDR3 length: 16
CDR3 protein: CAIRGGTGENNSPLHF
CDR3 DNA: TGTGCCATCAGAGGCGGGACAGGGGAGAATAATTCACCCCTCCACTTT

J gene: TRBJ2-7
V gene: TRBV29-1
D gene: TRBD2
clone size: -
CDR3 length: 14
CDR3 protein: CSALDSTSYYEQYF
CDR3 DNA: TGCAGCGCTCTTGATTCGACTAGCTACTACGAGCAGTACTTC

J gene: TRBJ1-3
V gene: TRBV9
D gene: -
clone size: many
CDR3 length: 12
CDR3 protein: CASSVADHTIYF
CDR3 DNA: TGTGCCAGCAGCGTAGCAGACCACACCATATATTTT

J gene: TRBJ1-1
V gene: TRBV29-1
D gene: TRBD1
clone size: -
CDR3 length: 14
CDR3 protein: CSVENRGWNTEAFF
CDR3 DNA: TGCAGCGTTGAGAACAGGGGTTGGAACACTGAAGCTTTCTTT

J gene: TRBJ1-1
V gene: TRBV7-9
D gene: -
clone size: many
CDR3 length: 13
CDR3 protein: CASSSEGGTEAFF
CDR3 DNA: TGTGCCAGCAGCTCCGAGGGGGGCACTGAAGCTTTCTTT

J gene: TRBJ1-2
V gene: TRBV6-5
D gene: -
clone size: -
CDR3 length: 15
CDR3 protein: CASTRRGALLYGYTF
CDR3 DNA: TGTGCCAGCACCCGCCGGGGGGCGCTCCTTTATGGCTACACCTTC